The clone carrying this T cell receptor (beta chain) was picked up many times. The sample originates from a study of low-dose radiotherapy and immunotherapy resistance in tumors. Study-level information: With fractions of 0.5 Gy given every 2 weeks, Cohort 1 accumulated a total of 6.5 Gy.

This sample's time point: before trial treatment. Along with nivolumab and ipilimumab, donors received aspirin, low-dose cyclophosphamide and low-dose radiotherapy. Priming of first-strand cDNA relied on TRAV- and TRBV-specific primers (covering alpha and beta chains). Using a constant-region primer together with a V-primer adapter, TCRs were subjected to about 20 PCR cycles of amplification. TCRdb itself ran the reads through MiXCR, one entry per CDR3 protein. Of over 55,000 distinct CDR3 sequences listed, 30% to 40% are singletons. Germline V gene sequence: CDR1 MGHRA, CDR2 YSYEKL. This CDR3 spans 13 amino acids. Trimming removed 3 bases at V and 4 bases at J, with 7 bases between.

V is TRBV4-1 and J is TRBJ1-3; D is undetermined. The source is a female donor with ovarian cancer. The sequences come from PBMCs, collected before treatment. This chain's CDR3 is CASSQYSGNTIYF. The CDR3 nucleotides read TGCGCCAGCAGCCAGTATTCCGGAAACACCATATATTTT.